Following are 9 T cell receptor beta chains from one sample sequenced in a study of cytomegalovirus exposure and HLA in healthy donors. 60 Vbeta and 13 Jbeta primers were used in PCR. Using immunoSEQ multiplex PCR, the repertoire was profiled, and TCRdb retains in-frame clones only, with some absent. The data contain 180,000 or so clones, roughly 83% of them singletons. The sequenced material came from PBMCs. Receptors were obtained from a woman in her fifties or sixties in good health and CMV-seronegative.

The V call is TRBV19, the J call TRBJ1-1; the D gene is possibly TRBD1 (5 bases). CDR1 is LNHDA and CDR2 is SQIVND in the germline V gene (reference sequence). The CDR3 is made up of 14 amino acids. The V and J ends lost 1 base and 5 bases respectively, with 11 bases between them. The CDR3 DNA sequence: TGTGCCAGTAGTATAGTAGCGGGGGGGACTGAAGCTTTCTTT. As protein: CASSIVAGGTEAFF.

The chain couples TRBV30 to TRBJ2-2; D is possibly TRBD2 (6 bases). Germline lookup yields CDR1 GTSNPN and CDR2 SVGIG (reference sequence). The ends were cut back, 0 bases at V and 3 bases at J, with 8 bases in the middle. The CDR3 sequence is 14 residues long. CDR3 amino acids: CAWSVGGHTGELFF. The CDR3 DNA follows: TGTGCCTGGAGTGTGGGGGGACACACCGGGGAGCTGTTTTTT.

The gene calls are TRBV10-3 and TRBJ2-3; 7 nucleotides agree with TRBD2. The V and J ends lost 3 bases and 0 bases, in that order; junction bases with no gene match: 12. Germline lookup yields CDR1 ENHRY and CDR2 SYGVKD. The CDR3 spans 18 residues. Here the CDR3 reads CAISDLSAGEQSTDTQYF. The CDR3 bases are TGTGCCATCAGTGATCTAAGTGCGGGGGAACAAAGCACAGATACGCAGTATTTT.

In its sample, this clone was seen a few times. This rearrangement joins TRBV7-2 to TRBJ2-5; 7 bases match TRBD2. Germline CDR1 reads SGHTA; CDR2 reads FQGNSA. V was clipped by 8 bases and J by 4 bases; unmatched bases: 4. This CDR3 has 12 amino acids. In DNA, the CDR3 is TGTGCCAGCGGCGGGGGTAGAGAGACCCAGTACTTC. Its protein is CASGGGRETQYF.

This sequence joins TRBV25-1 and TRBJ2-3; D uncertain. The germline V gene has CDR1 MGHDK and CDR2 SYGVNS. Trimming pared 7 bases from V and 6 bases from J, leaving 8 bases between. CDR3 length: 11 residues. CDR3 amino acids: CASTLLDTQYF. In DNA, the CDR3 is TGTGCCAGCACCCTCTTGGATACGCAGTATTTT. Full variable domain (remainder filled in from reference TRBV25-1 and TRBJ2-3): EADIYQTPRYLVIGTGKKITLECSQTMGHDKMYWYQQDPGMELHLIHYSYGVNSTEKGDLSSESTVSRIRTEHFPLTLESARPSHTSQYLCASTLLDTQYFGPGTRLTVL.

This clone was detected a few times. The chain employs TRBV21-1 and TRBJ1-2. TRBV21-1 counts as a pseudogene. The CDR3 extends over 17 amino acids. This chain's CDR3 is CASSKGKGVLIDYGYTF. In DNA form, the CDR3 reads TGTGCCAGCAGCAAAGGGAAAGGAGTCCTTATTGACTATGGCTACACCTTC.

With respect to this clone: Other DNA sequences in this sample translate to the same CDR3. The V gene is TRBV27, the J gene TRBJ1-6; TRBD1 matches 7 bases. This CDR3 region has 18 residues. Per the germline V gene, CDR1 is MNHEY and CDR2 is SMNVEV (reference sequence). V gave up 3 bases and J gave up 7 bases; unmatched junction bases: 15. The CDR3 DNA reads TGTGCCAGCAGTTTGGCCCCGAACAGGGGTCCCGAGAATTCACCCCTCCACTTT. It translates to CASSLAPNRGPENSPLHF.

This rearrangement joins TRBV5-8 to TRBJ2-2; TRBD2 is a possible D gene (6 bases). Between the trimmed V and J ends, which lost 4 bases and 6 bases, there was a span of 10 bases. CDR1 and CDR2 (germline): SGHTS, YDEGEE. The CDR3 is 13 amino acids. The CDR3 nucleotides read TGTGCCAGCAGCCCTTGGGGGGCCGGGGAGCTGTTTTTT. This gives the protein CASSPWGAGELFF.

This clone was recorded once. The chain is built from TRBV7-9 and TRBJ2-5; 11 bases are shared with TRBD2. Gene TRBJ2-7 matches the end of the DNA better, so the J call may be wrong. This CDR3 has 14 amino acids. In germline, CDR1 is SEHNR, CDR2 FQNEAQ (reference sequence). The CDR3 bases are TGTGCCAGCAGCGCGGGACTAGCGGCAGGCGAGCAGTACTTC. As protein: CASSAGLAAGEQYF.